This TCR beta chain was obtained from a study of cytomegalovirus exposure and HLA in healthy donors. This CDR3 has 13 residues. The germline CDR1 and CDR2 sequences are SGHDT and YYEEEE. Trimming cost V 4 bases and J 4 bases; bases outside gene matches: 3. The PCR made use of 60 Vbeta and 13 Jbeta primers. Assay: immunoSEQ multiplex PCR; the TCRdb copy retains only in-frame clones and omits some. The table lists roughly 190,000 clones. V gene TRBV5-6 combines with J gene TRBJ1-2; 8 bases map to TRBD1. The sample consisted of PBMCs. The clonotype originates from a woman aged 18-29 years in good health and CMV-seropositive. CDR3 in amino acids: CASSPDRGYGYTF. CDR3 in DNA: TGTGCCAGCAGCCCCGACAGGGGCTATGGCTACACCTTC.